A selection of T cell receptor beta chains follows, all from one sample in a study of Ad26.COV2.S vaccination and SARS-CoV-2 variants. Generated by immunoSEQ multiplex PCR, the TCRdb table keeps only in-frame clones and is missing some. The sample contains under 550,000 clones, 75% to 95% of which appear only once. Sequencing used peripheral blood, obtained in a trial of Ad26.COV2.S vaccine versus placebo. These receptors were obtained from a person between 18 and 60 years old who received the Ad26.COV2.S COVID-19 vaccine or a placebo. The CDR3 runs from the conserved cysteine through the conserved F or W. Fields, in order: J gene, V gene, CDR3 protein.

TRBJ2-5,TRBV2,CASSDTGAFQETQYF
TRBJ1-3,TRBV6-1,CASSEAEGSGNTIYF
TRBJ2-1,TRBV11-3,CASSWTGVGEQFF
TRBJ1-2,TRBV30,CAWWGTGASGYTF
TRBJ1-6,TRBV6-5,CASSYSQGSQALHF
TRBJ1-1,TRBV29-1,CSARVGGSTEAFF
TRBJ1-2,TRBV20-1,CSANRDGYTF
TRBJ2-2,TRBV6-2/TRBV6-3,CASSYRRLAGGVWDTGELFF
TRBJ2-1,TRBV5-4,CASSYRSSYNEQFF
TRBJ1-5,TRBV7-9,CASSLSTGGYQPQHF
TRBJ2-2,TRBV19,CASMGKLITGELFF
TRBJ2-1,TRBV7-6,CASSRYSYNEQFF
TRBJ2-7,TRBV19,CATGQGPSYEQYF
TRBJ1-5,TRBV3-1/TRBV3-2,CASSPTASSNQPQHF
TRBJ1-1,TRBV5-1,CASSLSLTGTEAFF
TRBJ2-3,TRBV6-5,CATAFWSGNTDTQYF